This entry describes one T cell receptor (beta chain). It was with a sample-barcoded 5' primer and a J-beta primer mix that a second PCR of roughly 7 to 11 cycles was run. TCRdb independently ran MiXCR on the 5' RACE reads; one entry per CDR3 protein. The table shows over 1,200,000 distinct CDR3 sequences, with approximately 59% occurring only once. The germline V gene has CDR1 LGHNA and CDR2 YSLEER. The CDR3 runs to 18 residues. Trimming removed 0 bases from V and 4 bases from J; junction bases left unmatched: 10. This record belongs to a study of blood T cells in healthy people across ages. V usage is TRBV4-3 and J usage is TRBJ2-2; 8 bases fit TRBD1. The source is a man younger than 35 in good health. Sequencing was performed on blood. The CDR3 DNA sequence: TGCGCCAGCAGCCAAGAAGGAGTGGGCAGGGGGCTCACCGGGGAGCTGTTTTTT. Translated, it gives CASSQEGVGRGLTGELFF.